Following are 30 T cell receptor beta chains from one sample sequenced in a study of blood T cell repertoires in COVID-19. The assay was immunoSEQ multiplex PCR, and TCRdb's table has in-frame clones only and misses some. The table has about 170,000 clones, more than 75% seen once. Sequencing used peripheral blood. These receptor sequences come from a man aged 50-59 years who had recovered from COVID-19.

This clone has just one count. The chain is built from TRBV6-5 and TRBJ1-6, with D possibly being TRBD1 (5 bases). CDR3 length equals 15 residues. V was pared by 9 bases and J by 4 bases, with 16 bases between. Germline V gene lookup returns CDR1 MNHEY and CDR2 SVGAGI. The DNA for the CDR3 is TGTGCCAGTACAGGACTAGCTGGGTATAATTCACCCCTCCACTTT. Amino acids: CASTGLAGYNSPLHF.

The rearrangement links TRBV9 to TRBJ2-3; D possibly corresponds to TRBD1 (5 bases). V lost 2 bases and J lost 3, with 13 bases in between. Germline loops: CDR1 SGDLS, CDR2 YYNGEE. CDR3 size: 15 residues. CDR3 loop: CASSVVGVGTDTQYF. The CDR3, as DNA: TGTGCCAGCAGCGTGGTAGGGGTTGGAACAGATACGCAGTATTTT.

This clone was picked up one time. V and J are TRBV10-3 and TRBJ2-1; D not resolved. Trimming shortened V by 3 bases and J by 8 bases, and 8 bases separated the two germline ends. CDR3 length: 12 residues. Germline CDR1 is ENHRY and CDR2 is SYGVKD. The CDR3 loop is CAISEFRDEQFF. The CDR3 region has the DNA TGTGCCATCAGTGAATTTCGGGATGAGCAGTTCTTC.

This sequence joins TRBV4-3 and TRBJ1-2, with 11 bases lining up with TRBD1. CDR1 is LGHNA and CDR2 is YSLEER in the germline V gene. V was pared by 2 bases and J by 4 bases, with 15 bases of the junction left unmatched. This CDR3 contains 19 residues. The CDR3 protein is CASSQSHPGQGVSPYGYTF. CDR3 sequence (DNA): TGCGCCAGCAGCCAATCGCACCCGGGACAGGGGGTTTCTCCCTATGGCTACACCTTC.

The chain carries TRBV21-1 and TRBJ2-7; TRBD1 is the table's D call and was not checked against the DNA. TRBV21-1 is flagged as a pseudogene. CDR3 length: 14 residues. This CDR3 is CASSPRDRGCEQYF. In DNA, the CDR3 is TGTGCCAGCAGCCCCCGGGACAGGGGCTGCGAGCAGTACTTC.

This chain joins TRBV4-3 and TRBJ2-7; TRBD2 agrees at 11 bases. Trimming took 1 base from V and 2 from J; bases not matched to a gene: 1. The CDR3 runs to 15 residues. Germline V CDR1 and CDR2: LGHNA, YSLEER. CDR3 nucleotides: TGCGCCAGCAGCCAAGGACTAGCGGGAACCTACGAGCAGTACTTC. Translation: CASSQGLAGTYEQYF.

This chain connects TRBV12-3 or TRBV12-4 to TRBJ1-2; D not certain. Trimming cost V 5 bases and J 4 bases, with 5 bases left between them. CDR3 length: 11 residues. Here the CDR3 reads CASSPGYGYTF. Written as DNA, the CDR3 is TGTGCCAGCAGTCCAGGCTATGGCTACACCTTC.

The gene calls are TRBV14 and TRBJ1-1; no clear D. CDR1 is SGHDN, CDR2 FVKESK, per germline. Trimming took 1 base from V and 6 from J, leaving 9 bases between them. There are 13 residues in the CDR3. The CDR3 sequence is CASSQVRDAEAFF. As DNA, the CDR3 is TGTGCCAGCAGCCAAGTGCGAGATGCTGAAGCTTTCTTT.

This chain joins TRBV27 and TRBJ2-7; 9 bases are a match to TRBD1. The CDR3 contains 16 residues. Losses at the gene ends were 5 bases for V and 5 bases for J; bases not matched to a gene: 13. CDR1 is MNHEY, CDR2 SMNVEV, per germline (reference sequence). In DNA, the CDR3 is TGTGCCAGCAGTCCTTCCGCCGGGACAGGGCAGCACGAGCAGTACTTC. As protein: CASSPSAGTGQHEQYF.

This chain links TRBV19 with TRBJ1-1; D may be TRBD1 (6 bases). The CDR3 covers 13 residues. Trimming removed 6 bases from V and 1 base from J, with 9 bases in between. The V gene's germline CDR1 is LNHDA and CDR2 SQIVND (reference sequence). CDR3 region: CASRAGANTEAFF. CDR3 nucleotide sequence: TGTGCCAGTAGGGCAGGGGCGAACACTGAAGCTTTCTTT.

V usage is TRBV30 and J usage is TRBJ1-5; 8 nucleotides agree with TRBD1. The CDR3 has 14 residues. After removal of 3 bases from V and 4 bases from J, the junction contained 5 bases not matched to a gene. The germline gives CDR1 GTSNPN, CDR2 SVGIG (reference sequence). The CDR3 coding sequence is TGTGCCTGGAGGGACAGGGTCGGGAATCAGCCCCAGCATTTT. The encoded protein is CAWRDRVGNQPQHF.

The chain links TRBV5-4 to TRBJ2-7, with TRBD2 matching over 14 bases. J lost 4 bases, V lost 0 bases, and 6 bases had no gene match. Looked up from germline, CDR1 is SGHNT and CDR2 is YYREEE (reference sequence). CDR3 length: 17 residues. The CDR3, as DNA: TGTGCCAGCAGCTTGGCCCGACTAGCGGGAGGGCCGTACGAGCAGTACTTC. This codes for CASSLARLAGGPYEQYF.

The V gene is TRBV30, the J gene TRBJ2-5, with 14 bases matching TRBD2. The CDR3 runs 15 residues. Germline lookup yields CDR1 GTSNPN and CDR2 SVGIG (reference sequence). The J segment lost 4 bases and the V segment lost 1 base, leaving 2 bases of the junction unmatched. CDR3 amino acids: CAWSGGTSGRETQYF. The CDR3 DNA follows: TGTGCCTGGAGTGGGGGGACTAGCGGGAGAGAGACCCAGTACTTC.

The rearrangement joins TRBV5-1 to TRBJ1-2, with 7 bases lining up with TRBD1. Germline-derived CDR1 and CDR2 are SGHRS and YFSETQ. The CDR3 totals 16 residues. V was pared by 3 bases and J by 3 bases, with 11 bases of the junction left unmatched. CDR3 bases: TGCGCCAGCAGCTCCTCGGACTCTCAGGGGGACTATGGCTACACCTTC. This encodes CASSSSDSQGDYGYTF.

The V call is TRBV28, the J call TRBJ2-7; 9 nucleotides align to TRBD1. There are 16 residues in the CDR3. CDR1 and CDR2 from the germline V gene are MDHEN and SYDVKM. Germline trimming cut 6 bases from V and 3 bases from J; bases unmatched to any gene: 12. CDR3 nucleotide sequence: TGTGCCAGCAGCTCGCCCGGGACAGGGCAAGACTACGAGCAGTACTTC. Its protein is CASSSPGTGQDYEQYF.

This clone was seen just once. The chain carries TRBV6-1 and TRBJ2-7, with 11 bases that match TRBD1. The CDR3 spans 16 residues. Germline CDR1 reads MNHNS; CDR2 reads SASEGT. V dropped 3 bases and J dropped 3; count of bases not matched to a gene: 7. As DNA, the CDR3 is TGTGCCAGCAGTGATTCTTTAGGGACAGGGGGCTACGAGCAGTACTTC. As protein: CASSDSLGTGGYEQYF.

The chain couples TRBV2 to TRBJ2-1; perhaps TRBD2 as D (6 bases). V was pared by 5 bases and J by 6 bases, with 11 bases between. CDR3 length: 13 amino acids. CDR1 is SNHLY and CDR2 is FYNNEI in the germline V gene. The CDR3 nucleotides read TGTGCCAGCAGTTGGCGGGATGTCAATGAGCAGTTCTTC. Protein: CASSWRDVNEQFF.

This clone was counted only a few times. This rearrangement joins TRBV29-1 to TRBJ1-2; D possibly corresponds to TRBD1 (6 bases). The CDR3 consists of 13 residues. Deletions cut 5 bases from V and 6 bases from J, with 16 bases between. The germline gives CDR1 SQVTM, CDR2 ANQGSEA. The CDR3 reads CSVSPTGPHGYTF. In DNA, the CDR3 is TGCAGCGTTTCCCCTACAGGGCCCCATGGCTACACCTTC.

The gene calls are TRBV7-2 and TRBJ2-7; 8 nucleotides align to TRBD1. This CDR3 is 15 amino acids long. J lost 3 bases, V lost 3 bases, and 7 bases had no gene match. Per germline, CDR1 SGHTA and CDR2 FQGNSA. This chain's CDR3 is CASSLGGTGVYEQYF. The CDR3 nucleotides are TGTGCCAGCAGCTTGGGCGGGACAGGAGTCTACGAGCAGTACTTC.

The chain has TRBV7-3 and TRBJ1-3; D might be TRBD1 (6 bases). Deletions cut 4 bases from V and 0 bases from J, with 13 bases between. Germline V gene sequence: CDR1 SGHTA, CDR2 FQGTGA. The CDR3 sequence is 16 residues long. This CDR3 is CASSSLGQPSGNTIYF. The CDR3 nucleotides read TGTGCCAGCAGCTCGCTCGGACAGCCCTCTGGAAACACCATATATTTT.

The chain couples TRBV6-6 to TRBJ2-5; 10 positions match TRBD2. V dropped 0 bases and J dropped 0; count of bases not matched to a gene: 1. The germline V gene has CDR1 MNHNY and CDR2 SVGAGI (reference sequence). This CDR3 spans 16 amino acids. CDR3 in amino acids: CASSYSSGGNQETQYF. As DNA, the CDR3 is TGTGCCAGCAGTTACTCTAGCGGGGGGAACCAAGAGACCCAGTACTTC.

The chain joins TRBV4-3 to TRBJ1-5, with 8 bases lining up with TRBD1. The CDR3 extends over 15 amino acids. Germline-derived CDR1 and CDR2 are LGHNA and YSLEER. Trimming removed 4 bases from V and 2 bases from J; junction bases left unmatched: 4. CDR3 sequence: CASSRQTGGNQPQHF. The CDR3 DNA is TGCGCCAGCAGCCGGCAGACAGGGGGCAATCAGCCCCAGCATTTT.

This chain uses TRBV27 with TRBJ2-7, with TRBD2 as a possible D gene (6 bases). The CDR3 length is 15 residues. Trimming stripped 3 bases from V and 6 bases from J, with 18 bases between. CDR1 and CDR2 from the germline V gene are MNHEY and SMNVEV (reference sequence). For the CDR3, the DNA is TGTGCCAGCAGTTTGGGGGGAATCGCCCCTCGCGAGCAGTACTTC. Its protein is CASSLGGIAPREQYF.

The rearrangement joins TRBV15 to TRBJ2-2, with a possible D match to TRBD1 (5 bases). The germline V and J ends were trimmed by 0 bases and 6 bases, with 5 bases remaining between them. The germline CDR1 and CDR2 sequences are LNHNV and YYDKDF (reference sequence). The CDR3 runs to 13 residues. Here the CDR3 DNA reads TGTGCCACCAGCAGAGACAGGGCCGGGGAGCTGTTTTTT. It codes for CATSRDRAGELFF.

The chain has TRBV6-2 or TRBV6-3 and TRBJ1-2, with D maybe TRBD1 (6 bases). V lost 4 bases and J 6 bases, leaving 12 bases between the germline ends. Germline-derived CDR1 and CDR2 are MNHEY and SVGEGT. CDR3 length equals 13 residues. The CDR3 sequence: CASSSRGNNGYTF. CDR3 bases: TGTGCCAGCAGTTCCAGGGGAAACAATGGCTACACCTTC.

V and J are TRBV11-2 and TRBJ2-7; tentatively, D is TRBD1 (5 bases). Trimming pared 2 bases from V and 4 bases from J, leaving 6 bases between. Germline CDR1 SGHAT, CDR2 FQNNGV. The CDR3 has 12 residues. DNA of the CDR3: TGTGCCAGCAGCTTACAGGGTTACGAGCAGTACTTC. Amino acid sequence: CASSLQGYEQYF. Based on the CDR3 plus reference TRBV11-2 and TRBJ2-7, the full variable domain is EAGVAQSPRYKIIEKRQSVAFWCNPISGHATLYWYQQILGQGPKLLIQFQNNGVVDDSQLPKDRFSAERLKGVDSTLKIQPAKLEDSAVYLCASSLQGYEQYFGPGTRLTVT.

The chain is built from TRBV7-2 and TRBJ1-3, with TRBD1 matching 10 bases. The CDR3 covers 17 residues. Germline V gives CDR1 SGHTA, CDR2 FQGNSA. V lost 6 bases, J lost 4 bases, and 12 bases stayed unmatched. The CDR3 protein is CASRPQTMTGGGNTIYF. DNA of the CDR3: TGTGCCAGCAGGCCGCAGACGATGACAGGGGGCGGAAACACCATATATTTT. Together with reference TRBV7-2 and TRBJ1-3, the CDR3 gives the full variable domain: GAGVSQSPSNKVTEKGKDVELRCDPISGHTALYWYRQSLGQGLEFLIYFQGNSAPDKSGLPSDRFSAERTGGSVSTLTIQRTQQEDSAVYLCASRPQTMTGGGNTIYFGEGSWLTVV.

This chain uses TRBV3-1 (or the pseudogene TRBV3-2) with TRBJ2-7, with 7 nucleotides matching TRBD1. CDR3 length equals 15 residues. CDR1 LGHDT and CDR2 YNNKEL come from the germline V gene (reference sequence). The V gene end was trimmed by 4 bases and the J gene end by 2 bases; junction bases not matched to a gene: 8. This chain's CDR3 is CASSRTGEFPYEQYF. As DNA, the CDR3 is TGTGCCAGCAGCCGTACAGGGGAGTTTCCCTACGAGCAGTACTTC.

This chain connects TRBV27 to TRBJ2-5, with D possibly matching TRBD1 (6 bases). The CDR3 is made up of 14 amino acids. Germline-derived CDR1 and CDR2 are MNHEY and SMNVEV (reference sequence). V was trimmed by 0 bases and J by 5 bases, leaving 10 bases between them. For the CDR3, the DNA is TGTGCCAGCAGTTTATCCGGGACAACGGAGACCCAGTACTTC. It specifies CASSLSGTTETQYF.

The chain has TRBV7-9 and TRBJ1-1; D uncertain. The germline V gene has CDR1 SEHNR and CDR2 FQNEAQ (reference sequence). This CDR3 comprises 13 residues. The ends were cut back, 8 bases at V and 5 bases at J, with 15 bases in the middle. CDR3 nucleotides: TGTGCCAGCGCGTACGAGGGCTGGACTGAAGCTTTCTTT. Its protein is CASAYEGWTEAFF.